This entry lists 5 T cell receptor beta chains sequenced from one sample in a study of vaccination and CD4 T cells after COVID-19. The treatment denotes: approximately 11-day PBMC culture with coronavirus spike peptide pools or control peptides (ViraFEST assay). Cultured CD4+ T cell DNA underwent sequencing with the Oncomine TCR Beta short-read assay. Via MiXCR, TCRdb re-called the PCR reads, giving one row per CDR3 protein. The repertoire holds a few thousand distinct CDR3 sequences, with 15% as singletons. These receptors lack a known antigen. Sequencing was done on a sample of CD4+ T cells from blood, cultured in vitro. These receptors were collected from a human donor who had recovered from COVID-19.

J is TRBJ1-1 and V is TRBV9; tentatively, D is TRBD1 (6 bases). V was pared by 0 bases and J by 2 bases, with 11 bases between. This CDR3 comprises 15 residues. Germline values: CDR1 SGDLS, CDR2 YYNGEE. The CDR3 bases are TGTGCCAGCAGCGTAGTGGACAGCGGTAACACTGAAGCTTTCTTT. This sequence encodes CASSVVDSGNTEAFF.

This chain joins TRBV6-1 and TRBJ2-7; 9 bases map to TRBD1. The CDR3 consists of 12 residues. Germline trimming cut 7 bases from V and 6 bases from J; bases unmatched to any gene: 4. Per germline, CDR1 MNHNS and CDR2 SASEGT. CDR3 in amino acids: CASTRTGVEQYF. The CDR3 DNA is TGTGCCAGCACCCGGACAGGGGTCGAGCAGTACTTC.

This clonotype rates as medium-sized. The rearrangement joins TRBV7-3 to TRBJ2-6, with D unclear. V lost 5 bases and J 0 bases, leaving 17 bases between the germline ends. The CDR3 is 18 residues long. Germline V gives CDR1 SGHTA, CDR2 FQGTGA. CDR3 region: CASSHSPFRGSGANVLTF. The DNA for the CDR3 is TGTGCCAGCAGCCATTCCCCGTTTCGTGGCTCTGGGGCCAACGTCCTGACTTTC. Combining the CDR3 with reference TRBV7-3 and TRBJ2-6 gives the whole variable domain GAGVSQTPSNKVTEKGKYVELRCDPISGHTALYWYRQSLGQGPEFLIYFQGTGAADDSGLPNDRFFAVRPEGSVSTLKIQRTERGDSAVYLCASSHSPFRGSGANVLTFGAGSRLTVL.

This clonotype is categorized as medium-sized (0.01 to 0.1%). This rearrangement joins TRBV6-1 to TRBJ2-1; D unclear. V dropped 6 bases and J dropped 4 bases, with 13 bases sitting between them. Germline V gives CDR1 MNHNS, CDR2 SASEGT. The CDR3 covers 14 residues. CDR3 coding DNA: TGTGCCAGCAGGAGGCGATCGGAATACAATGAGCAGTTCTTC. The encoded protein is CASRRRSEYNEQFF.

The sample holds a few counts of this clonotype. The chain employs TRBV7-8 and TRBJ2-3, with 11 bases that match TRBD2. Germline V lookup: CDR1 SGHVS, CDR2 FQNEAQ. Trimming took 2 bases from V and 2 from J; bases not matched to a gene: 6. This CDR3 has 17 amino acids. The CDR3 sequence: CASSLPGLAGHTDTQYF. CDR3 nucleotides: TGTGCCAGCAGCTTACCTGGACTAGCGGGCCACACAGATACGCAGTATTTT.